This record concerns one T cell receptor (beta chain) sequence. Its antigen is not known. The sample contains more than one DNA sequence encoding this CDR3. The data stem from a study of beta chain features in type 1 diabetes. Study-level background: Examination of sorted cells across all samples involved over 85,000,000 cells. Broader study findings: TCRB CDR3s from Type 1 diabetes patients were moderately but significantly shorter in all four CD4+ subsets. The similarity of naive, central memory and Treg TCRB repertoires appeared greater among patients than among healthy donors.

As every portion of the isolated RNA was reverse transcribed, the sequencing read expressed TCRB transcripts. There were 3.5 million or so reads on average in the naive, central memory and regulatory T cell samples. Produced via immunoSEQ multiplex PCR; TCRdb's table is partial and in-frame only. The sample has about 160,000 clones, around 8.6% seen once. CDR1 and CDR2 (germline): SGHTA, FQGNSA. The J segment lost 2 bases and the V segment lost 1 base, leaving 2 bases of the junction unmatched. This CDR3 contains 15 residues. The sample consisted of central memory CD4+ T cells from blood. The sequence came from a woman between 18 and 29 years old with type 1 diabetes. This chain links TRBV7-2 with TRBJ2-5; 9 bases match TRBD2. The CDR3 nucleotides read TGTGCCAGCAGCTTAGGGGGACTAGCTCAAGAGACCCAGTACTTC. As protein: CASSLGGLAQETQYF.